This T cell receptor beta chain is drawn from a study of cytomegalovirus exposure and HLA in healthy donors. The primer mix had 60 Vbeta and 13 Jbeta primers. Here immunoSEQ multiplex PCR was the method, and the copy in TCRdb shows in-frame clones only, minus some. The table records approximately 150,000 clones, just under 85% of them present only once. Germline assignment: CDR1 SGHVS and CDR2 FNYEAQ. CDR3 length: 14 amino acids. J was trimmed by 4 bases and V by 5 bases; bases with no gene match: 7. Input material: PBMCs. This receptor was obtained from a girl aged 10-17 years in good health and CMV-seropositive. The V gene is TRBV7-6, the J gene TRBJ2-5; TRBD2 agrees at 7 bases. Here the CDR3 reads CASSLYSGGETQYF. In DNA, the CDR3 is TGTGCCAGCAGCCTCTATTCGGGGGGAGAGACCCAGTACTTC.